Given below is one T cell receptor (beta chain) in context. What it binds is not known. The PCR was carried out with 60 Vbeta primers and 13 Jbeta primers. Method: immunoSEQ multiplex PCR; TCRdb's copy keeps in-frame clones and lacks some. The sample yields 60,000 to 70,000 clones, around 80% seen once. The V segment lost 10 bases and the J segment 8 bases; nucleotides outside the gene matches: 13. There are 13 residues in the CDR3. Germline V gives CDR1 MDHEN, CDR2 SYDVKM. This entry belongs to a study of cytomegalovirus exposure and HLA in healthy donors. Study-level points and caveats: In a later analysis, TCR association rates varied by HLA locus: DRB1 most, HLA-C fewest. A later analysis reportedly identified an Asian-associated ancestry cluster as carrying fewer N-insertions than the roughly 670-donor mean.

Sample: PBMCs. The clonotype comes from a middle-aged man in good health and CMV-seronegative. The chain uses TRBV28 and TRBJ1-2; 7 bases map to TRBD1. The CDR3 DNA sequence: TGTGCCACGGACCGACAGGGTATGAGGGGCTACACCTTC. Protein product: CATDRQGMRGYTF.